A selection of T cell receptor beta chains follows, all from one sample in a study of blood T cells in healthy people across ages. TCRdb re-called the 5' RACE reads through MiXCR, storing one row per CDR3 protein. The data show approximately 900,000 distinct CDR3 sequences, almost 30% seen once. The same specimen was also included in a second study, on T cells of mothers and their children.

Sequenced material: blood. These receptors all come from a middle-aged woman in good health. The CDR3 runs from the conserved cysteine through the conserved F or W. A D gene is named only where the DNA matches it firmly. Clone size is shown for a subset of rows, as once, few, many or a class of expanded clone.

many,TRBV28,TRBJ1-1,NA,CASGGPLRTEAFF,TGTGCCAGCGGGGGACCCCTGAGGACTGAAGCTTTCTTT
few,TRBV10-3,TRBJ2-3,NA,CAIASAASTDTQYF,TGTGCCATCGCCAGCGCGGCGAGCACAGATACGCAGTATTTT
NA,TRBV28,TRBJ1-4,TRBD1,CASSLLGQGTTTNEKLFF,TGTGCCAGCAGTTTATTGGGACAGGGAACGACAACTAATGAAAAACTGTTTTTT
few,TRBV15,TRBJ2-5,TRBD2,CATSRERLAGAETQYF,TGTGCCACCAGCAGAGAACGACTAGCGGGGGCAGAGACCCAGTACTTC
many,TRBV4-3,TRBJ2-7,TRBD1,CASSQDWQGAYEQYF,TGCGCCAGCAGCCAAGATTGGCAGGGGGCCTACGAGCAGTACTTC
few,TRBV28,TRBJ1-5,TRBD1,CASSFRDSLNQPQHF,TGTGCCAGCAGTTTCAGGGACAGCCTCAATCAGCCCCAGCATTTT
many,TRBV12-3/TRBV12-4,TRBJ2-5,NA,CASSLDGTPGYF,TGTGCCAGCAGTTTAGACGGGACCCCGGGGTACTTC
few,TRBV6-2/TRBV6-3,TRBJ1-2,TRBD1,CASSMTGDYGYTF,TGTGCCAGCAGTATGACAGGGGACTATGGCTACACCTTC
NA,TRBV28,TRBJ2-7,NA,CASITSAGNGYERYF,TGTGCCAGCATCACCTCCGCAGGGAACGGCTACGAGCGGTACTTC
NA,TRBV27,TRBJ1-1,NA,CASSFRFLTEAFF,TGTGCCAGCAGTTTTCGCTTCTTGACTGAAGCTTTCTTT
many,TRBV7-9,TRBJ2-5,TRBD1,CASSYQTGTAYF,TGTGCCAGCAGTTATCAAACCGGGACAGCGTACTTC
NA,TRBV9,TRBJ1-2,NA,CASSVDGNYGYTF,TGTGCCAGCAGCGTAGATGGGAACTATGGCTACACCTTC
once,TRBV7-2,TRBJ2-3,NA,CASRLGPLSTDTQCF,TGTGCCAGCAGGCTAGGACCATTAAGCACAGATACGCAGTGTTTT
NA,TRBV27,TRBJ2-3,NA,CASSDRNTDTQYF,TGTGCCAGCAGTGACAGAAACACAGATACGCAGTATTTT
NA,TRBV28,TRBJ1-5,TRBD1,CATSRGPNQPQHF,TGTGCCACCAGCAGGGGGCCCAATCAGCCCCAGCATTTT
many,TRBV4-1,TRBJ2-7,NA,CASSQDHGGPSYEQYF,TGCGCCAGCAGCCAAGATCACGGCGGGCCCAGCTACGAGCAGTACTTC
few,TRBV14,TRBJ2-7,NA,CASSDTGTNYEQYF,TGTGCCAGCTCAGATACCGGGACAAACTACGAGCAGTACTTC
few,TRBV28,TRBJ1-6,NA,CASSFAGQTGSPLHF,TGTGCCAGCAGTTTTGCCGGACAGACGGGTTCACCCCTCCACTTT
NA,TRBV20-1,TRBJ2-2,TRBD2,CSAGSGGPNTGELFF,TGCAGTGCTGGTAGCGGGGGGCCTAACACCGGGGAGCTGTTTTTT
few,TRBV9,TRBJ1-4,NA,CASGERTTNEKLFF,TGTGCCAGCGGCGAGAGAACAACTAATGAAAAACTGTTTTTT
NA,TRBV5-1,TRBJ2-5,TRBD1,CASSLPRTGRETQYF,TGCGCCAGCAGCTTGCCTCGGACAGGGAGGGAGACCCAGTACTTC
NA,TRBV27,TRBJ1-4,TRBD1,CASGTGGFTNEKLFF,TGTGCCAGCGGGACAGGGGGTTTTACTAATGAAAAACTGTTTTTT
many,TRBV6-5,TRBJ2-7,NA,CASRKQVYYEQYF,TGTGCCAGCAGAAAACAGGTCTACTACGAGCAGTACTTC
NA,TRBV15,TRBJ1-6,NA,CATSRGDTTNSPLHF,TGTGCCACCAGCAGAGGGGACACCACTAATTCACCCCTCCACTTT
NA,TRBV7-6,TRBJ2-3,NA,CASSLGETDTQYF,TGTGCCAGCAGCTTAGGGGAGACAGATACGCAGTATTTT
NA,TRBV4-3,TRBJ2-7,NA,CASSQDGQGGSYEQYF,TGCGCCAGCAGCCAAGATGGGCAGGGGGGCTCCTACGAGCAGTACTTC
many,TRBV29-1,TRBJ2-1,NA,CSVGYNEQFF,TGCAGCGTTGGATATAATGAGCAGTTCTTC
NA,TRBV7-9,TRBJ2-5,TRBD1,CASSVQGAQETQYF,TGTGCCAGCAGCGTACAGGGGGCCCAAGAGACCCAGTACTTC
NA,TRBV10-3,TRBJ1-1,NA,CAISESPSNTEAFF,TGTGCCATCAGTGAGTCTCCTTCGAACACTGAAGCTTTCTTT
many,TRBV6-2/TRBV6-3,TRBJ2-4,TRBD2,CASSLTSGAKNIQYF,TGTGCCAGCAGTTTGACTAGCGGAGCCAAAAACATTCAGTACTTC
many,TRBV24-1,TRBJ2-7,TRBD1,CATSDPPGQGFEQYF,TGTGCCACCAGTGATCCCCCGGGACAGGGTTTCGAGCAGTACTTC
NA,TRBV2,TRBJ2-5,TRBD2,CASRATSGDGETQYF,TGTGCCAGCAGGGCGACTAGCGGGGATGGAGAGACCCAGTACTTC
few,TRBV10-3,TRBJ2-3,TRBD2,CAIRAVAGESTDTQYF,TGTGCCATCAGGGCCGTAGCGGGGGAGTCCACAGATACGCAGTATTTT
NA,TRBV30,TRBJ2-7,NA,CAGSPQSSYEQYF,TGTGCCGGGAGTCCCCAGAGCTCCTACGAGCAGTACTTC
NA,TRBV7-8,TRBJ1-1,NA,CASSLAWGSMNTEAFF,TGTGCCAGCAGCTTAGCGTGGGGCAGCATGAACACTGAAGCTTTCTTT
few,TRBV29-1,TRBJ2-7,NA,CSAFTGTGNEQYF,TGCAGCGCCTTCACCGGGACGGGGAATGAGCAGTACTTC
many,TRBV10-3,TRBJ1-5,NA,CAISEGDTSNQPQHF,TGTGCCATCAGTGAGGGGGACACCAGCAATCAGCCCCAGCATTTT
few,TRBV15,TRBJ2-7,NA,CATSRGIGQSPYEQYF,TGTGCCACCAGCAGAGGAATCGGACAGAGCCCCTACGAGCAGTACTTC
many,TRBV29-1,TRBJ2-5,TRBD2,CSVETSGGNQETQYF,TGCAGCGTTGAGACTAGCGGGGGGAACCAAGAGACCCAGTACTTC
NA,TRBV6-2/TRBV6-3,TRBJ2-5,TRBD2,CASSYRWTSGGSLRTYF,TGTGCCAGCAGTTACCGTTGGACTAGCGGGGGGTCCCTCCGGACGTACTTC